One sample yielded the 27 T cell receptor beta chains listed below, sequenced in a study of T cell responses to AZD1222 COVID-19 vaccine. Generated by immunoSEQ multiplex PCR, the TCRdb table keeps only in-frame clones and is missing some. Among about 160,000 clones listed, 91% were seen once. This specimen was peripheral blood, taken on day 0 of AZD1222 vaccination. Receptor source: an adult in good health.

The chain uses TRBV28 and TRBJ2-7, with 13 bases aligning to TRBD2. CDR3 length equals 16 residues. CDR1 and CDR2 (germline): MDHEN, SYDVKM. The V and J ends lost 5 bases and 8 bases, in that order; junction bases with no gene match: 12. The DNA for the CDR3 is TGTGCCAGCAGTGGGGCCGGGACTAGCGGGGTCGCCAAGCAGTACTTC. It codes for CASSGAGTSGVAKQYF.

This clone is a singleton in its sample. J is TRBJ2-3 and V is TRBV4-3, with TRBD1 matching 10 bases. The CDR3 has 16 amino acids. After removal of 2 bases from V and 4 bases from J, the junction contained 6 bases not matched to a gene. Germline assignment: CDR1 LGHNA and CDR2 YSLEER. Here the CDR3 reads CASSQKDRGFSDTQYF. The DNA for the CDR3 is TGCGCCAGCAGCCAAAAGGACAGGGGGTTTTCAGATACGCAGTATTTT.

This clone was observed once. The chain couples TRBV7-2 to TRBJ1-6; TRBD1 aligns across 9 bases. The trim removed 4 bases at V and 5 bases at J, leaving 9 bases unmatched. Germline V gene sequence: CDR1 SGHTA, CDR2 FQGNSA. The CDR3 loop spans 17 amino acids. The CDR3 loop is CASSSGQGLRHNSPLHF. The DNA of the CDR3 is TGTGCCAGCAGCTCCGGACAGGGGCTTAGACATAATTCACCCCTCCACTTT.

This clone appeared once. V and J are TRBV7-8 and TRBJ1-6, with D uncertain. The CDR3 spans 14 residues. Trimming took 5 bases from V and 4 from J, leaving 9 bases between them. Germline loops: CDR1 SGHVS, CDR2 FQNEAQ. CDR3 loop: CASSTAGYNSPLHF. DNA of the CDR3: TGTGCCAGCAGCACGGCAGGATATAATTCACCCCTCCACTTT.

The genes are TRBV9 and TRBJ2-3; D unresolved. Between the trimmed V and J ends, which lost 4 bases and 6 bases, there was a span of 6 bases. The CDR3 contains 11 residues. Germline V lookup: CDR1 SGDLS, CDR2 YYNGEE. CDR3 sequence (DNA): TGTGCCAGCAGCTCCCAGGATACGCAGTATTTT. It yields the protein CASSSQDTQYF.

This clone was counted a few times. The chain is built from TRBV7-6 and TRBJ2-7; 13 bases map to TRBD2. The junction had 7 bases not matched to a gene; V was cut back by 5 bases and J by 6 bases. The CDR3 is 15 residues long. Germline V gene data show CDR1 as SGHVS and CDR2 as FNYEAQ. The CDR3, as DNA: TGTGCCAGCAGCGCCGGACTAGCGGGAGACATCGAGCAGTACTTC. It specifies CASSAGLAGDIEQYF.

The V and J genes are TRBV29-1 and TRBJ1-4; TRBD1 matches at 10 bases. Germline V gives CDR1 SQVTM, CDR2 ANQGSEA. This CDR3 is built from 16 residues. V gave up 1 base and J gave up 4 bases; unmatched junction bases: 6. The CDR3: CSVEGDRGAGNEKLFF. In DNA form, the CDR3 reads TGCAGCGTTGAAGGGGACAGGGGCGCGGGTAATGAAAAACTGTTTTTT.

The rearrangement links TRBV6-2 or TRBV6-3 to TRBJ1-2; maybe TRBD1 (5 bases). The CDR3 length is 17 residues. Trimming took off 4 bases at V and 3 bases at J, with 21 bases between the two ends. CDR1 and CDR2 (germline): MNHEY, SVGEGT. The DNA of the CDR3 is TGTGCCAGCAGTTTGTATACGTACCCTCAGGGATACTATGGCTACACCTTC. This gives the protein CASSLYTYPQGYYGYTF.

V usage is TRBV28 and J usage is TRBJ1-4; tentatively, D is TRBD1 (5 bases). Trimming took off 8 bases at V and 7 bases at J, with 14 bases between the two ends. Germline V CDR1 and CDR2: MDHEN, SYDVKM. CDR3 length: 13 amino acids. The CDR3 nucleotides are TGTGCCAGCTCGGGGGACCATGGTGAAAAACTGTTTTTT. As protein: CASSGDHGEKLFF.

The chain is built from TRBV19 and TRBJ2-5, with 10 bases lining up with TRBD1. V shed 4 bases, J shed 0 bases, and the junction held 2 bases outside the gene matches. This CDR3 spans 15 amino acids. Germline CDR1 LNHDA, CDR2 SQIVND (reference sequence). The CDR3 DNA reads TGTGCCAGTAGTAGGGACAGGGGAGACCAAGAGACCCAGTACTTC. Residues: CASSRDRGDQETQYF.

The count of this clone is one. This chain connects TRBV19 to TRBJ1-3; D gene ambiguous. The CDR3 runs to 14 residues. Between the trimmed V and J ends, which lost 8 bases and 5 bases, there was a span of 16 bases. CDR1 and CDR2 from the germline V gene are LNHDA and SQIVND (reference sequence). CDR3 nucleotide sequence: TGTGCCAGTGTTGACGGCCCTGGGAGAAACACCATATATTTT. Protein sequence: CASVDGPGRNTIYF.

The V call is TRBV5-1, the J call TRBJ1-5; TRBD1 is a possible D gene (5 bases). This CDR3 has 13 amino acids. The V gene lost 2 bases and the J gene lost 7 bases, with 10 bases spanning the gap. The V gene's germline CDR1 is SGHRS and CDR2 YFSETQ. The CDR3 sequence: CASSFEGSQPQHF. As DNA, the CDR3 is TGCGCCAGCAGCTTTGAGGGGAGCCAGCCCCAGCATTTT.

This clone was observed a single time. This CDR3 reads CATWTGTKTSYNSPLHF. The CDR3 DNA follows: TGTGCCACCTGGACAGGCACCAAGACCTCCTATAATTCACCCCTCCACTTT. The J gene is TRBJ1-6, the V gene TRBV28; the match to TRBD1 covers 7 bases. Trimming at V came to 10 bases and at J to 0 bases, leaving 12 bases not matched to a gene. CDR3 length equals 17 residues. Germline V gives CDR1 MDHEN, CDR2 SYDVKM.

The V call is TRBV10-1, the J call TRBJ2-7; the D is unclear. V lost 4 bases and J lost 6, with 19 bases in between. This CDR3 has 15 amino acids. Per germline, CDR1 WNHNN and CDR2 SYGVQD (reference sequence). This CDR3 is CASSGLADPPGEQYF. The CDR3 nucleotides are TGCGCCAGCAGTGGGTTGGCCGACCCGCCCGGCGAGCAGTACTTC.

The rearrangement joins TRBV9 to TRBJ2-3, with D hard to call. Per germline, CDR1 SGDLS and CDR2 YYNGEE. V lost 4 bases and J 0 bases, leaving 15 bases between the germline ends. This CDR3 comprises 16 residues. The CDR3 bases are TGTGCCAGCAGCTCTTGGACCGGTTTTAGCACAGATACGCAGTATTTT. As protein: CASSSWTGFSTDTQYF.

This clone was picked up one time. The chain has TRBV28 and TRBJ2-1; D may correspond to TRBD1 or TRBD2 (5 bases each). Germline CDR1 MDHEN, CDR2 SYDVKM. Trimming stripped 8 bases from V and 5 bases from J, with 22 bases between. The CDR3 extends over 16 amino acids. CDR3 bases: TGTGCCAGCGACAAAGACTCCGGGACGCTGAACAATGAGCAGTTCTTC. It codes for CASDKDSGTLNNEQFF.

The genes are TRBV7-2 and TRBJ2-1; the D gene is possibly TRBD2 (6 bases). The CDR3 extends over 15 amino acids. CDR1 SGHTA and CDR2 FQGNSA come from the germline V gene. V was trimmed by 1 base and J by 5 bases, leaving 12 bases between them. In DNA form, the CDR3 reads TGTGCCAGCAGCTTAGGACTAGTAATCCACAATGAGCAGTTCTTC. It codes for CASSLGLVIHNEQFF.

The V call is TRBV5-6, the J call TRBJ1-2; 7 bases align to TRBD1. J gave up 8 bases and V 4 bases, and 8 bases lay outside the gene matches. Germline values: CDR1 SGHDT, CDR2 YYEEEE. The CDR3 runs to 13 residues. CDR3 region: CASSLRGLSGYTF. CDR3 coding DNA: TGTGCCAGCAGCCTAAGGGGGCTTAGCGGCTACACCTTC.

The V call is TRBV6-6, the J call TRBJ1-5; tentative D call: TRBD1 (5 bases). Germline assignment: CDR1 MNHNY and CDR2 SVGAGI (reference sequence). This CDR3 has 16 amino acids. Deletions cut 3 bases from V and 1 base from J, with 13 bases between. The CDR3 sequence: CASSYGQGRSNQPQHF. Written as DNA, the CDR3 is TGTGCCAGCAGTTATGGGCAGGGTAGGAGCAATCAGCCCCAGCATTTT.

The chain is built from TRBV28 and TRBJ1-6, with D tentatively TRBD1 (5 bases). This CDR3 has 12 residues. CDR1 MDHEN and CDR2 SYDVKM come from the germline V gene. V lost 7 bases and J lost 7, with 8 bases in between. CDR3 loop: CASISGNSPLHF. CDR3 coding DNA: TGTGCCAGCATCTCAGGGAATTCACCCCTCCACTTT.

The chain combines TRBV7-8 with TRBJ2-7; tentative D call: TRBD1 (5 bases). This CDR3 contains 17 residues. Per germline, CDR1 SGHVS and CDR2 FQNEAQ. Trimming cost V 0 bases and J 3 bases, with 18 bases left between them. The CDR3 DNA is TGTGCCAGCAGCTTAGCGCAAGGCAGGGTTCTTATCTACGAGCAGTACTTC. This sequence encodes CASSLAQGRVLIYEQYF.

This chain links TRBV7-9 with TRBJ2-1; D perhaps matches TRBD2 (5 bases). The germline V gene has CDR1 SEHNR and CDR2 FQNEAQ (reference sequence). The CDR3 extends over 15 amino acids. Trimming cost V 5 bases and J 8 bases, with 19 bases left between them. In DNA, the CDR3 is TGTGCCAGCAGCCCCAAGGGCGAGACGAGGGATGAGCAGTTCTTC. As protein: CASSPKGETRDEQFF.

The count of this clone is one. This chain joins TRBV5-5 and TRBJ2-7; no reliable D call. Germline V gives CDR1 SGHKS, CDR2 YYEKEE (reference sequence). The CDR3 runs 14 residues. V was cut by 2 bases and J by 0 bases, with 9 bases left in between. Here the CDR3 reads CASSFSGDSYEQYF. CDR3 bases: TGTGCCAGCAGCTTTAGTGGAGACTCCTACGAGCAGTACTTC.

The chain uses TRBV6-2 or TRBV6-3 and TRBJ2-7; the match to TRBD1 covers 9 bases. The CDR3 length is 15 residues. Germline lookup yields CDR1 MNHEY and CDR2 SVGEGT. Trimming cost V 4 bases and J 2 bases; bases outside gene matches: 6. CDR3: CASSLKDRGTYEQYF. The DNA of the CDR3 is TGTGCCAGCAGTTTAAAGGACAGGGGTACCTACGAGCAGTACTTC.

The chain is built from TRBV19 and TRBJ2-7; 10 bases fit TRBD1. CDR3 length: 15 residues. Germline trimming cut 6 bases from V and 2 bases from J; bases unmatched to any gene: 7. CDR1 is LNHDA and CDR2 is SQIVND in the germline V gene (reference sequence). As DNA, the CDR3 is TGTGCCAGTAGCACCACCGGGACAGGGGCCTACGAGCAGTACTTC. This sequence encodes CASSTTGTGAYEQYF. Full variable domain (missing parts from reference TRBV19 and TRBJ2-7): DGGITQSPKYLFRKEGQNVTLSCEQNLNHDAMYWYRQDPGQGLRLIYYSQIVNDFQKGDIAEGYSVSREKKESFPLTVTSAQKNPTAFYLCASSTTGTGAYEQYFGPGTRLTVT.

The J gene is TRBJ1-2, the V gene TRBV10-3, with D hard to call. Germline V gene lookup returns CDR1 ENHRY and CDR2 SYGVKD. This CDR3 has 15 residues. V shed 0 bases and J shed 7 bases, with 15 bases lying between them. The CDR3 sequence is CAISESEGIVGGYTF. CDR3 nucleotide sequence: TGTGCCATCAGTGAGTCAGAGGGAATTGTCGGTGGCTACACCTTC.

V is TRBV5-5 and J is TRBJ2-1, with 7 bases identical to TRBD1. Trimming took 0 bases from V and 7 from J; bases not matched to a gene: 7. Germline CDR1 is SGHKS and CDR2 is YYEKEE (reference sequence). The CDR3 covers 15 residues. The CDR3 DNA sequence: TGTGCCAGCAGCTTGGGGCAGGGGGATTTGAATGAGCAGTTCTTC. Amino acids: CASSLGQGDLNEQFF.